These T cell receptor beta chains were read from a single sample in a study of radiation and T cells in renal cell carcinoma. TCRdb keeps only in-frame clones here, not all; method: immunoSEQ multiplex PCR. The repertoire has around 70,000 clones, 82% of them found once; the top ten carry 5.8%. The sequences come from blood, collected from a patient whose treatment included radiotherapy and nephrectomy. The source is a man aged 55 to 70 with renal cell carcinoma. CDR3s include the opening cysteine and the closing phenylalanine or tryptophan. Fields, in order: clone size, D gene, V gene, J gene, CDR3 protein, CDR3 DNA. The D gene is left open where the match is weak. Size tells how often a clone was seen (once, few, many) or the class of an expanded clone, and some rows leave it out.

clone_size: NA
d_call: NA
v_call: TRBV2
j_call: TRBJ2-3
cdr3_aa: CASSASADTQYF
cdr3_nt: TGTGCCAGCAGTGCTAGCGCGGATACGCAGTATTTT

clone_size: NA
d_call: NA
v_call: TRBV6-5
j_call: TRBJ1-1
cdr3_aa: CASSGQGIRDTEAFF
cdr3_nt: TGTGCCAGCAGTGGGCAGGGGATTCGGGACACTGAAGCTTTCTTT

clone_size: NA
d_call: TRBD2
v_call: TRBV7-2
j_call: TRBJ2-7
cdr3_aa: CASSLTSGSTEQYF
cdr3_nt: TGTGCCAGCAGCCTGACTAGCGGGAGTACCGAGCAGTACTTC

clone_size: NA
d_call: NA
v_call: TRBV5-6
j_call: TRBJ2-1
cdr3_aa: CASSLRANWPFF
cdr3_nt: TGTGCCAGCAGCTTGAGGGCAAACTGGCCTTTCTTC

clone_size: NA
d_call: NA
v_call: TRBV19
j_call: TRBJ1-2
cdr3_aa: CASMEGIGGYGYTF
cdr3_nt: TGTGCCAGTATGGAGGGTATTGGTGGCTATGGCTACACCTTC

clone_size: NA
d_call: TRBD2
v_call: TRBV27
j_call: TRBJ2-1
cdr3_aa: CASSASSGSGEQFF
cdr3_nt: TGTGCCAGCAGTGCCTCTAGCGGGAGTGGGGAGCAGTTCTTC

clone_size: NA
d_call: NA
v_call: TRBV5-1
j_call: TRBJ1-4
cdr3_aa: CASSLEVDEKLFF
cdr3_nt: TGCGCCAGCAGCTTGGAGGTGGATGAAAAACTGTTTTTT

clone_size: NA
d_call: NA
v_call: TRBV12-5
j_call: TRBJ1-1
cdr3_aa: CASGLTGDTEAFF
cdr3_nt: TGTGCTAGTGGTTTGACGGGAGACACTGAAGCTTTCTTT

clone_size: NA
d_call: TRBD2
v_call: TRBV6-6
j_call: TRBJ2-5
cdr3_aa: CASSPRLAGGQTQYF
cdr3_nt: TGTGCCAGCAGCCCACGGCTAGCGGGAGGGCAGACCCAGTACTTC

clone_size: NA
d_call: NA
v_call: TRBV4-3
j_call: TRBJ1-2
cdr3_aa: CASSQAVGGGRDGYTF
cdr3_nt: TGCGCCAGCAGCCAAGCCGTCGGCGGGGGGCGGGATGGCTACACCTTC

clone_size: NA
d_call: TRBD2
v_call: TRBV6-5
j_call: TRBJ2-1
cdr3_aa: CASRNPSGRKDEQFF
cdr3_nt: TGTGCCAGCAGGAACCCTAGCGGGAGAAAGGATGAGCAGTTCTTC

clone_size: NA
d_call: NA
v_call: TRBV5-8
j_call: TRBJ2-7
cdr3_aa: CASSLVVGVHGYEQYF
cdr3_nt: TGTGCCAGCAGCTTGGTGGTTGGGGTCCACGGGTACGAGCAGTACTTC

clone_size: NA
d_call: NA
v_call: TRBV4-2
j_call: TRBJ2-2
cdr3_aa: CASSQDGSQTGELFF
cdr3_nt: TGTGCCAGCAGCCAAGATGGTAGTCAGACCGGGGAGCTGTTTTTT

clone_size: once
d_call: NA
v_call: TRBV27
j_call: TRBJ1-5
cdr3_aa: CASSLFPPATSNQPQHF
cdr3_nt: TGTGCCAGCAGTTTATTTCCCCCAGCAACCTCCAATCAGCCCCAGCATTTT

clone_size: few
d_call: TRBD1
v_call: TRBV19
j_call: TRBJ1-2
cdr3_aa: CASRPSGTANYGYTF
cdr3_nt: TGTGCCAGTAGACCAAGTGGGACAGCCAACTATGGCTACACCTTC

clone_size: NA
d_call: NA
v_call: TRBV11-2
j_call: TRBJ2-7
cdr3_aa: CASSLEGASSYEQYF
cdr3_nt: TGTGCCAGCAGCTTAGAAGGAGCAAGTTCCTACGAGCAGTACTTC

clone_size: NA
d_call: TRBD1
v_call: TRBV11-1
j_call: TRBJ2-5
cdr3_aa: CASRRGDRGHQETQYF
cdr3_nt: TGTGCCAGCAGGAGGGGGGACAGGGGTCACCAAGAGACCCAGTACTTC

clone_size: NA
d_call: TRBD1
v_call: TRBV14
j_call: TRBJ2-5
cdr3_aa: CASSLWDRGRGETQYF
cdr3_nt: TGTGCCAGCAGCCTGTGGGACAGGGGAAGGGGAGAGACCCAGTACTTC

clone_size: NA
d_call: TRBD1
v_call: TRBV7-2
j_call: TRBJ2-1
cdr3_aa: CASSSTGGNYNEQFF
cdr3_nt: TGTGCCAGCAGCTCGACAGGGGGCAATTACAATGAGCAGTTCTTC

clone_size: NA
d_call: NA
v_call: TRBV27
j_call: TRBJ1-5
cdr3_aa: CASSRGVSYEYQPQHF
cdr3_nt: TGTGCCAGCAGTAGGGGGGTCAGCTATGAATATCAGCCCCAGCATTTT

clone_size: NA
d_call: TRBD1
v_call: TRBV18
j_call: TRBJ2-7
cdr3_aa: CASSPPGTGGEQYF
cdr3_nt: TGTGCCAGCTCACCACCGGGGACAGGGGGCGAGCAGTACTTC

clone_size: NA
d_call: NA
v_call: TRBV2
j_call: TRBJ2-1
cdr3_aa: CASSRQAASYNEQFF
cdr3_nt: TGTGCCAGCAGTCGACAGGCCGCCTCCTACAATGAGCAGTTCTTC

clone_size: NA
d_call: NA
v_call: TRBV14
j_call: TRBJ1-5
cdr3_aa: CASSPAWVGFPGGYSNQPQHF
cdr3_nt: TGTGCCAGCAGCCCCGCTTGGGTGGGATTTCCGGGGGGGTATAGCAATCAGCCCCAGCATTTT

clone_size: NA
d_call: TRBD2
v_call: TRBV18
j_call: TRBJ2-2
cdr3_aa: CASSPILAGKNTGELFF
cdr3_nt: TGTGCCAGCTCACCTATTCTAGCGGGAAAGAACACCGGGGAGCTGTTTTTT

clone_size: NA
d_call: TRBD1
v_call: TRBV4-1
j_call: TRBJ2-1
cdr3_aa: CASSQEPGTGDNEQFF
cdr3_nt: TGCGCCAGCAGCCAAGAACCTGGGACAGGGGATAATGAGCAGTTCTTC

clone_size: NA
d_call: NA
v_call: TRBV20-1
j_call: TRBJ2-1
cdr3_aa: CSALENEQFF
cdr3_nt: TGCAGTGCCCTTGAAAATGAGCAGTTCTTC

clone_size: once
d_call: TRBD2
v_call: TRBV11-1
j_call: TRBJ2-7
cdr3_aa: CASSLTSAYEQYF
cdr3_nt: TGTGCCAGCAGCTTGACTAGCGCCTACGAGCAGTACTTC

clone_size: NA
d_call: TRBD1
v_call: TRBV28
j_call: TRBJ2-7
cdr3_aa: CASSPGQEFYEQYF
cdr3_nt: TGTGCCAGCAGCCCGGGACAGGAGTTCTACGAGCAGTACTTC

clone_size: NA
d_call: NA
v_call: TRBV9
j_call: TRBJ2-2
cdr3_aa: CASSLQGNTGELFF
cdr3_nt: TGTGCCAGCAGCCTTCAGGGGAACACCGGGGAGCTGTTTTTT

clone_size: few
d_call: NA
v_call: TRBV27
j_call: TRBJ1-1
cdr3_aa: CASSLLPRGIAFF
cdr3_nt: TGTGCCAGCAGTTTATTACCGCGGGGGATTGCTTTCTTT

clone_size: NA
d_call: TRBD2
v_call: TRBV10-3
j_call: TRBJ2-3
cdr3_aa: CAIRGGLATDTQYF
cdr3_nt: TGTGCCATCCGCGGGGGACTAGCAACAGATACGCAGTATTTT

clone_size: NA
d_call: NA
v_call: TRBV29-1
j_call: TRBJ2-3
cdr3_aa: CSVEDLLTTISETQYF
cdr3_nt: TGCAGCGTTGAAGATCTCCTGACTACCATTTCCGAGACGCAGTATTTT

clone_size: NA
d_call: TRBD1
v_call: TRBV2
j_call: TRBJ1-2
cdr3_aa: CASIRTQGARYGYTF
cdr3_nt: TGTGCCAGCATCAGGACACAGGGGGCGAGGTATGGCTACACCTTC

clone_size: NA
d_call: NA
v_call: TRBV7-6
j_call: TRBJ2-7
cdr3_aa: CASSLYQEAYEQYF
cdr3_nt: TGTGCCAGCAGCTTATACCAGGAGGCCTACGAGCAGTACTTC

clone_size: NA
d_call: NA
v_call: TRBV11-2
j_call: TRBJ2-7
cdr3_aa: CASSSPRTYEQYF
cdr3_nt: TGTGCCAGCAGCAGCCCAAGAACCTACGAGCAGTACTTC

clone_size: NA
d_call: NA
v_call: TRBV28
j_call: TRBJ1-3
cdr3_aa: CASSFSRAGLSGNTIYF
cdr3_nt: TGTGCCAGCAGTTTCTCCCGGGCAGGGCTCTCTGGAAACACCATATATTTT

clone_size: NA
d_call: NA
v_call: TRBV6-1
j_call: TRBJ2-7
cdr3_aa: CASSEARSLYEQYF
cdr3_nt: TGTGCCAGCAGTGAAGCGCGCAGCCTCTACGAGCAGTACTTC

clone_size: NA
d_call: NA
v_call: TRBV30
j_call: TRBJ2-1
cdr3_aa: CAWSVLGSAYNEQFF
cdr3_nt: TGTGCCTGGAGTGTACTCGGGAGCGCCTACAATGAGCAGTTCTTC

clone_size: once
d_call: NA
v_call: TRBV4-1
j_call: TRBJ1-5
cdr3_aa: CASSQDNGPAVLPQHF
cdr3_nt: TGCGCCAGCAGCCAAGATAATGGGCCCGCGGTACTGCCCCAGCATTTT

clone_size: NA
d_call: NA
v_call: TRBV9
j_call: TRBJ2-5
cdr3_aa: CASSVVGGGRETQYF
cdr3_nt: TGTGCCAGCAGCGTAGTTGGAGGGGGCCGGGAGACCCAGTACTTC

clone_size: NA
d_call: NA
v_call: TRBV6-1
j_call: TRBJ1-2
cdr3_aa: CASSGPGDGLGGYTF
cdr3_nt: TGTGCCAGCAGTGGACCGGGGGATGGGCTTGGTGGCTACACCTTC

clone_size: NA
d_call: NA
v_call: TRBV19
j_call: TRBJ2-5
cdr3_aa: CASSLRPPPAVTQYF
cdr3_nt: TGTGCCAGTAGTCTTCGACCTCCCCCTGCGGTGACCCAGTACTTC